This paragraph reports one T cell receptor beta chain. Its antigen specificity is not known. No qualities accompany the bases; no much larger clone lies one base away. These data belong to a study of graft-versus-host responses after intestinal transplantation (dated by TCRdb to about 2021). With respect to the entire study: The transplants that recipients got were multivisceral, liver-intestinal, or isolated intestinal. Rather than being sequenced by the commercial service, samples from a few later patients were sequenced in-house on an Illumina MiSeq and processed with MiXCR. Donor T cell macrochimerism was defined as a peak of at least 4% donor T cells among recipient peripheral blood mononuclear cells. A cohort of under 30 intestinal transplant recipients, including one retransplant, was enrolled, and a few patients lacking pretransplant specimens were excluded. After intestinal transplantation, graft-versus-host and host-versus-graft alloreactive T cell clones in the graft, circulation and bone marrow were tracked using bulk TCR-beta CDR3 sequencing. Alloreactive clones were identified by sequencing pre-transplant mixed lymphocyte reaction products and comparing them with unstimulated pre-transplant donor and recipient T cells. Every recipient was given anti-thymocyte globulin induction, followed by around three years of maintenance tacrolimus and steroids. Here is what the overall study found, with its caveats: Conclusions were limited by the relatively low number and heterogeneity of intestinal transplant patients. GvH clones were detected in recipient bone marrow, and some appeared earlier in ileal mucosa or blood, consistent with an intestinal mucosal origin. Early after transplant, peak levels of circulating GvH clones were associated with declines in HvG clones. In patients with donor T cell macrochimerism, the allografts had high GvH to HvG T cell clonal ratios.

The time point label of this sample denotes: cells obtained before transplantation from donor or recipient. CD3+CD4+ and CD3+CD8+ populations were FACS-sorted from unstimulated pre-transplant donor and recipient cells taken from spleen or lymph nodes. The library was produced with the immunoSEQ multiplex PCR assay. For most patients, genomic DNA was isolated using the Qiagen DNeasy Blood and Tissue Kit and was shipped frozen to Adaptive Biotechnologies for TCR sequencing. For most patients, high-throughput TCR-beta CDR3 sequencing of genomic DNA was performed by Adaptive Biotechnologies. The paper's processing steps were these. Adaptive's ImmunoSEQ software supplied the TCR sequencing data for 18 patients, while MiXCR and VDJtools were used to process a few other patients. To correct CD4 versus CD8 sorting errors, sequences present in both subsets at a frequency ratio below 5:1 were removed. CDR3 nucleotide sequences shared between donor and recipient were removed because their origin could not be assigned. To count as alloreactive, a clone needed at least 2-fold expansion over unstimulated cells and a minimum CFSE-low frequency of 0.002% (template counts) or 0.001% (read counts). Mappable clones were those detected in sequenced pre-transplant spleen, lymph node, or MLR CFSE-low populations of the donor or recipient. Cumulative frequency of alloreactive clones was calculated as a percentage of all sequences weighted by copy number. TCRdb retrieved this table from immuneACCESS and kept in-frame rearrangements only. Not all clones are present; in checked studies, unresolved V genes account for under half, and no reason is known for the remainder. V, J and clone size reflect that table, while D and trimming were determined from the DNA. The sample table contains more than 65,000 clones; only one count was recorded for about 94% of them. The ten largest clones add up to over 0.45% of the sample.

The sample consisted of unstimulated CD8+ T cells sorted from spleen or lymph node cells, taken before intestinal transplant. The receptor was derived from a human donor who received an intestinal transplant.

The nucleotides are TGTGCCAGCAGCTTAGGCCTAGCGGTAACCTACGAGCAGTACTTC. It codes for CASSLGLAVTYEQYF. The V gene is TRBV7-2 and the J gene is TRBJ2-7; TRBD2 matches 7 bases in the middle. The CDR1 and CDR2 encoded by the germline V gene are SGHTA and FQGNSA. V is pruned by 1 base and J by 2 bases, leaving 5 bases of the junction without a gene match. Taken from cysteine to phenylalanine, the CDR3 has 15 residues. Only the CDR3 part of the read is kept: 45 bases, read in frame from the first base.